This entry lists 20 T cell receptor beta chains sequenced from one sample in a study of blood T cell repertoires in COVID-19. Clones were sequenced by immunoSEQ multiplex PCR, and TCRdb holds only the in-frame ones, with some missing. The data show 250,000 or so clones, around four fifths seen once. Specimen: peripheral blood. All receptors derive from a woman aged 55-70 years with active or convalescent COVID-19.

V gene TRBV29-1 combines with J gene TRBJ2-7; TRBD1 agrees at 10 bases. The CDR3 is made up of 13 amino acids. Trimming at V came to 6 bases and at J to 6 bases, leaving 8 bases not matched to a gene. Germline assignment: CDR1 SQVTM and CDR2 ANQGSEA. In nucleotides, the CDR3 is TGCAGCGTGACCGGGACAGGGGTTCCCGAGCAGTACTTC. Translation gives CSVTGTGVPEQYF.

This clone was seen just once. The chain carries TRBV2 and TRBJ1-6; tentatively, D is TRBD1 (6 bases). V lost 2 bases and J 0 bases, leaving 20 bases between the germline ends. The germline CDR1 and CDR2 sequences are SNHLY and FYNNEI. The CDR3 length is 20 residues. CDR3 in amino acids: CASSEFNSPGRGSYNSPLHF. The DNA of the CDR3 is TGTGCCAGCAGTGAATTTAACAGCCCGGGCAGGGGCTCCTATAATTCACCCCTCCACTTT.

This clone was recorded many times. V gene TRBV10-3 combines with J gene TRBJ1-5, with 7 bases lining up with TRBD1. CDR1 and CDR2 (germline): ENHRY, SYGVKD. The CDR3 covers 14 residues. V lost 4 bases to trimming and J lost 6 bases; unmatched junction nucleotides: 6. This CDR3 is CAISGDSQVQPQHF. The CDR3 bases are TGTGCCATCAGTGGGGACAGCCAAGTTCAGCCCCAGCATTTT.

The chain joins TRBV23-1 to TRBJ1-2; 10 nucleotides agree with TRBD1. TRBV23-1 is treated as an ORF (open reading frame) with a function not yet certain. V shed 4 bases and J 5 bases; nucleotides not matched to a gene: 7. This CDR3 has 15 residues. CDR3 residues: CASSPRQGAWYGYTF. CDR3 coding DNA: TGCGCCAGCAGTCCGAGACAGGGGGCTTGGTATGGCTACACCTTC.

The J gene is TRBJ2-1, the V gene TRBV5-4, with D possibly TRBD1 on 6 matching bases. Looked up from germline, CDR1 is SGHNT and CDR2 is YYREEE (reference sequence). The CDR3 contains 15 residues. Trimming left V 4 bases short and J 6 bases short, with 17 bases between. CDR3 residues: CASSHRDKRFNEQFF. CDR3 DNA sequence: TGTGCCAGCAGCCACCGGGACAAACGCTTCAATGAGCAGTTCTTC.

The chain couples TRBV5-5 to TRBJ1-1, with D uncertain. V dropped 0 bases and J dropped 3 bases, with 12 bases sitting between them. The germline V gene encodes CDR1 SGHKS and CDR2 YYEKEE (reference sequence). The CDR3 is 15 amino acids. CDR3 coding DNA: TGTGCCAGCAGCTTGGGGTCGGGGAGGGACACTGAAGCTTTCTTT. Translated, it gives CASSLGSGRDTEAFF.

This clone was observed a few times. CDR3 DNA: TGTGCCAGCAGTTTGATCCGGGGAGTCTCGGGGGAGCTGTTTTTT. Its translation: CASSLIRGVSGELFF. V usage is TRBV28 and J usage is TRBJ2-2; weak D call: TRBD2 (5 bases). Germline CDR1 reads MDHEN; CDR2 reads SYDVKM. This CDR3 has 15 amino acids. V shed 3 bases and J shed 8 bases, with 16 bases lying between them.

This chain links TRBV6-6 with TRBJ1-4, with 8 bases identical to TRBD1. The CDR3 spans 14 residues. J gave up 5 bases and V 6 bases, and 5 bases lay outside the gene matches. The germline gives CDR1 MNHNY, CDR2 SVGAGI (reference sequence). CDR3 protein: CASSRTGRNEKLFF. As DNA, the CDR3 is TGTGCCAGCAGCCGGACAGGGCGGAATGAAAAACTGTTTTTT.

The rearrangement joins TRBV6-6 to TRBJ2-1; a weak D match, TRBD1 (6 bases). From germline, CDR1 is MNHNY and CDR2 SVGAGI (reference sequence). The CDR3 sequence is 16 residues long. Trimming took 2 bases from V and 2 from J, leaving 13 bases between them. CDR3 amino acids: CASSYPGTQTYNEQFF. The CDR3 DNA reads as TGTGCCAGCAGTTACCCCGGGACACAAACCTACAATGAGCAGTTCTTC.

V usage is TRBV21-1 and J usage is TRBJ1-1; the table gives TRBD1 as D, unverified against the DNA. TRBV21-1 is a pseudogene locus. The CDR3 length is 14 residues. DNA for the CDR3: TGTGCCAGCAGCAAGGGGGCGCGGGACACTGAAGCTTTCTTT. Its protein is CASSKGARDTEAFF.

V and J are TRBV9 and TRBJ2-1; D is unclear. V was shortened by 3 bases and J by 4 bases, with 5 bases between the two germline ends. Germline-derived CDR1 and CDR2 are SGDLS and YYNGEE. The CDR3 has 12 amino acids. CDR3 in amino acids: CASSGGYNEQFF. CDR3 nucleotides: TGTGCCAGCAGCGGAGGATACAATGAGCAGTTCTTC.

The rearrangement joins TRBV30 to TRBJ2-3; a possible D gene is TRBD2 (5 bases). Germline V CDR1 and CDR2: GTSNPN, SVGIG (reference sequence). The CDR3 is made up of 16 amino acids. Trimming removed 1 base from V and 0 bases from J, with 14 bases in between. CDR3 coding DNA: TGTGCCTGGAGTGCGAGGAGGAGTACTAGCACAGATACGCAGTATTTT. This codes for CAWSARRSTSTDTQYF.

The CDR3 region is CASSPRGGGAFEQFF. The CDR3 coding sequence is TGTGCCAGCAGTCCCAGGGGCGGGGGGGCCTTTGAGCAGTTCTTC. J is TRBJ2-1 and V is TRBV28, with TRBD2 matching over 9 bases. The V and J ends lost 5 bases and 9 bases, in that order; junction bases with no gene match: 11. Germline CDR1 is MDHEN and CDR2 is SYDVKM. The CDR3 extends over 15 amino acids. Filled out from reference TRBV28 and TRBJ2-1, the complete variable domain reads DVKVTQSSRYLVKRTGEKVFLECVQDMDHENMFWYRQDPGLGLRLIYFSYDVKMKEKGDIPEGYSVSREKKERFSLILESASTNQTSMYLCASSPRGGGAFEQFFGPGTRLTVL.

V gene TRBV7-9 combines with J gene TRBJ1-2; D ambiguous. Trimming stripped 1 base from V and 7 bases from J, with 10 bases between. The CDR3 sequence is 13 residues long. Germline V gives CDR1 SEHNR, CDR2 FQNEAQ (reference sequence). The CDR3 DNA reads TGTGCCAGCAGCTTAGAGAGTCTAGGTGGCTACACCTTC. It encodes CASSLESLGGYTF.

Only one count was recorded for this clone. This rearrangement joins TRBV29-1 to TRBJ2-7, with 7 nucleotides matching TRBD2. Germline CDR1 SQVTM, CDR2 ANQGSEA. This CDR3 region has 14 residues. After removal of 3 bases from V and 2 bases from J, the junction contained 7 bases not matched to a gene. The CDR3 spells CSVERAGLPYEQYF. CDR3 DNA sequence: TGCAGCGTTGAGAGAGCGGGACTCCCCTACGAGCAGTACTTC.

V is TRBV29-1 and J is TRBJ2-3; a weak D match, TRBD2 (6 bases). The V gene's germline CDR1 is SQVTM and CDR2 ANQGSEA. The CDR3 has 14 amino acids. Trimming shortened V by 3 bases and J by 0 bases, and 10 bases separated the two germline ends. The CDR3 DNA sequence: TGCAGCGTTGACGGGGACTTCAGCACAGATACGCAGTATTTT. Protein: CSVDGDFSTDTQYF.

The chain couples TRBV30 to TRBJ1-2, with unresolved D. The CDR3 runs 13 residues. Germline lookup yields CDR1 GTSNPN and CDR2 SVGIG (reference sequence). The V and J ends lost 4 bases and 0 bases respectively, with 9 bases between them. The CDR3 protein is CAWKQFPNYGYTF. The CDR3 DNA follows: TGTGCCTGGAAACAGTTTCCTAACTATGGCTACACCTTC.

V and J are TRBV6-5 and TRBJ2-1; TRBD2 aligns across 7 bases. Per the germline V gene, CDR1 is MNHEY and CDR2 is SVGAGI. The CDR3 is 15 residues long. With V trimmed by 0 bases and J by 7 bases, 6 bases remained unmatched. The CDR3 DNA follows: TGTGCCAGCAGTTACTCGTCCCTCGGGGGGAATGAGCAGTTCTTC. Residues: CASSYSSLGGNEQFF.

The chain couples TRBV7-6 to TRBJ2-2; TRBD1 matches 8 bases. V lost 4 bases to trimming and J lost 3 bases; unmatched junction nucleotides: 4. Germline assignment: CDR1 SGHVS and CDR2 FNYEAQ. The CDR3 runs to 15 residues. The CDR3 spells CASSYRTGYTGELFF. CDR3 nucleotides: TGTGCCAGCAGCTACAGGACAGGGTACACCGGGGAGCTGTTTTTT. The full variable domain, in which reference TRBV7-6 and TRBJ2-2 provide the parts outside the CDR3, is GAGVSQSPRYKVTKRGQDVALRCDPISGHVSLYWYRQALGQGPEFLTYFNYEAQQDKSGLPNDRFSAERPEGSISTLTIQRTEQRDSAMYRCASSYRTGYTGELFFGEGSRLTVL.

The rearrangement links TRBV3-1 (or the pseudogene TRBV3-2) to TRBJ1-1; D not certain. Per the germline V gene, CDR1 is LGHDT and CDR2 is YNNKEL (reference sequence). The CDR3 has 14 residues. The V end was cut by 1 base, the J end by 3 bases, with 9 bases between. DNA of the CDR3: TGTGCCAGCAGCCAAGGGGCGTACCACACTGAAGCTTTCTTT. Protein: CASSQGAYHTEAFF.